Below, 15 T cell receptor beta chains from the same sample are listed, as sequenced in a study of blood T cell repertoires in COVID-19. TCRdb keeps only in-frame clones here, not all; method: immunoSEQ multiplex PCR. The data contain about 160,000 clones, roughly 90% of them singletons. The sample comprised peripheral blood. Source of these receptors: a man aged 55 to 70 with acute or convalescent COVID-19.

This chain links TRBV10-3 with TRBJ1-4; 11 bases map to TRBD1. CDR3 length: 15 amino acids. In germline, CDR1 is ENHRY, CDR2 SYGVKD. After removal of 6 bases from V and 8 bases from J, the junction contained 8 bases not matched to a gene. The CDR3 is CAIRGTGGQEEKLFF. The CDR3 coding sequence is TGTGCCATCAGAGGGACAGGGGGACAAGAAGAAAAACTGTTTTTT.

In its sample, this clone was seen a few times. The chain carries TRBV11-2 and TRBJ2-7; D may be TRBD1 (5 bases). CDR1 is SGHAT and CDR2 is FQNNGV in the germline V gene. There are 13 residues in the CDR3. V was pared by 5 bases and J by 4 bases, with 12 bases between. DNA for the CDR3: TGTGCCAGCAGCCGACAGATCCTTTACGAGCAGTACTTC. This translates into CASSRQILYEQYF.

The chain uses TRBV12-3 or TRBV12-4 and TRBJ1-1; 9 bases match TRBD1. CDR3 length equals 13 residues. V lost 10 bases, J lost 2 bases, and 5 bases stayed unmatched. The CDR3 DNA follows: TGTGCCACCAAGGGACAGGGTAACACTGAAGCTTTCTTT. It encodes CATKGQGNTEAFF.

The chain links TRBV19 to TRBJ1-5; 9 bases agree with TRBD1. V lost 4 bases, J lost 3 bases, and 4 bases stayed unmatched. Germline CDR1 and CDR2: LNHDA and SQIVND (reference sequence). The CDR3 covers 15 residues. CDR3 sequence reads: CASSTTGGLNQPQHF. In DNA form, the CDR3 reads TGTGCCAGTAGTACGACAGGGGGACTCAATCAGCCCCAGCATTTT.

This chain joins TRBV10-2 and TRBJ2-1; 9 bases match TRBD2. After removal of 7 bases from V and 8 bases from J, the junction contained 9 bases not matched to a gene. From germline, CDR1 is WSHSY and CDR2 SAAADI. The CDR3 sequence is 14 residues long. CDR3 residues: CASNLGGGAYEQFF. The CDR3, as DNA: TGCGCCAGCAATCTCGGCGGGGGGGCGTATGAGCAGTTCTTC.

The V and J genes are TRBV5-1 and TRBJ1-2, with D hard to call. Germline V gives CDR1 SGHRS, CDR2 YFSETQ. This CDR3 has 13 amino acids. Trimming took off 4 bases at V and 8 bases at J, with 15 bases between the two ends. CDR3 protein: CASSLQGSDGYTF. The CDR3 bases are TGCGCCAGCAGCCTCCAAGGGAGCGACGGCTACACCTTC.

This sequence joins TRBV9 and TRBJ2-1; the match to TRBD1 covers 8 bases. Germline V gene lookup returns CDR1 SGDLS and CDR2 YYNGEE. V shed 4 bases, J shed 8 bases, and the junction held 14 bases outside the gene matches. The CDR3 has 16 amino acids. CDR3 nucleotides: TGTGCCAGCAGCCTTACTCCGGGACAGGTAATGGATGAGCAGTTCTTC. Protein sequence: CASSLTPGQVMDEQFF.

The CDR3 DNA is TGTGCCTGGAAACTGACAGGGATGAACACTGAAGCTTTCTTT. It yields the protein CAWKLTGMNTEAFF. The chain recombines TRBV30 with TRBJ1-1; 7 bases line up with TRBD1. V shed 4 bases and J 0 bases; nucleotides not matched to a gene: 5. The V gene's germline CDR1 is GTSNPN and CDR2 SVGIG (reference sequence). There are 14 residues in the CDR3.

This chain connects TRBV13 to TRBJ2-2; D not resolved. Germline V gene sequence: CDR1 PRHDT, CDR2 FYEKMQ (reference sequence). There are 12 residues in the CDR3. The V gene lost 5 bases and the J gene lost 7 bases, with 8 bases spanning the gap. The CDR3 spells CASSLRSGELFF. The CDR3 nucleotides read TGTGCCAGCAGCCTTCGGAGCGGGGAGCTGTTTTTT.

The genes are TRBV5-4 and TRBJ1-5, with a weak D call TRBD1 (5 bases). Looked up from germline, CDR1 is SGHNT and CDR2 is YYREEE (reference sequence). Trimming cost V 9 bases and J 0 bases, with 13 bases left between them. The CDR3 length is 14 residues. Written as DNA, the CDR3 is TGTGCCATGACAGCCATTAATAGCAATCAGCCCCAGCATTTT. Its protein product is CAMTAINSNQPQHF.

The rearrangement joins TRBV5-1 to TRBJ2-6, with a tentative D call TRBD2 (5 bases). Trimming stripped 0 bases from V and 4 bases from J, with 11 bases between. CDR3 length: 16 residues. CDR1 SGHRS and CDR2 YFSETQ come from the germline V gene. The CDR3 reads CASSLAGVSGANVLTF. The DNA of the CDR3 is TGCGCCAGCAGCTTGGCCGGGGTTTCAGGGGCCAACGTCCTGACTTTC.

The V and J genes are TRBV7-6 and TRBJ2-5, with a tentative D call TRBD1 (5 bases). There are 15 residues in the CDR3. CDR1 is SGHVS, CDR2 FNYEAQ, per germline. V gave up 1 base and J gave up 5 bases, with 14 bases separating them. CDR3 DNA sequence: TGTGCCAGCAGCTTAGAGGGGTCGGCGAGGGAGACCCAGTACTTC. Residues: CASSLEGSARETQYF.

CDR3 loop: CASSRGQNTEAFF. The CDR3, as DNA: TGTGCCAGCAGCAGAGGACAGAACACTGAAGCTTTCTTT. The V and J genes are TRBV7-9 and TRBJ1-1; D might be TRBD1 (5 bases). This CDR3 spans 13 amino acids. Trimming left V 5 bases short and J 1 base short, with 8 bases between. Per the germline V gene, CDR1 is SEHNR and CDR2 is FQNEAQ (reference sequence).

The V gene is TRBV2, the J gene TRBJ1-1; 8 nucleotides match TRBD1. Trimming at V came to 11 bases and at J to 3 bases, leaving 5 bases not matched to a gene. The CDR3 length is 12 residues. Germline lookup yields CDR1 SNHLY and CDR2 FYNNEI. CDR3 DNA sequence: TGTGCCGGAAGGACAGGGCACACTGAAGCTTTCTTT. Translation: CAGRTGHTEAFF.

This chain joins TRBV6-5 and TRBJ1-2, with D maybe TRBD1 (5 bases). Trimming shortened V by 2 bases and J by 2 bases, and 12 bases separated the two germline ends. Germline CDR1 MNHEY, CDR2 SVGAGI. The CDR3 contains 15 residues. This chain's CDR3 is CASSYGRDSNYGYTF. The CDR3 nucleotides are TGTGCCAGCAGTTACGGCAGGGATTCGAACTATGGCTACACCTTC.